This entry lists 2 T cell receptor beta chains sequenced from one sample in a study of regulatory T cells in long-lasting Graves disease. Time point indicated: newly diagnosed GD, antithyroid drugs for less than 3 months. The TCR library was prepared using RNA isolated from PBMCs. Assembly of TCR beta libraries relied on iRepertoire HTBI primers together with Arm-PCR of CDR3 regions. TCRdb processed the multiplex PCR reads anew with MiXCR; each CDR3 protein has one entry. The sample lists 400,000 to 500,000 distinct CDR3 sequences; about a sixth were seen once. This same sample was also taken into another study, of T cells in Graves' hyperthyroidism and ophthalmopathy.

Specimen: peripheral blood mononuclear cells (PBMCs), collected at new diagnosis, from a patient treated with antithyroid drugs. These receptors originate from a woman in her 30s with Graves disease.

This clonotype was counted at least ten times. The chain couples TRBV5-5 to TRBJ2-7, with TRBD1 matching over 9 bases. Germline V gene lookup returns CDR1 SGHKS and CDR2 YYEKEE (reference sequence). V gave up 4 bases and J gave up 5 bases; unmatched junction bases: 10. CDR3 length equals 15 residues. CDR3 DNA sequence: TGTGCCAGCAGCCCGCCGGGGGACAGGGATGACGAGCAGTACTTC. Translation gives CASSPPGDRDDEQYF.

This clonotype has ten or more counts. The chain joins TRBV12-3 or TRBV12-4 to TRBJ2-7; no firm D call. This CDR3 has 12 amino acids. V was shortened by 0 bases and J by 4 bases, with 4 bases between the two germline ends. This chain's CDR3 is CASSLALYEQYF. The CDR3 DNA follows: TGTGCCAGCAGTTTAGCTCTTTACGAGCAGTACTTC.